The clone carrying this T cell receptor (beta chain) was detected ten times or more. The antigen is unknown. The CDR3 is made up of 16 amino acids. The germline V gene encodes CDR1 SGHAT and CDR2 FQDESV (reference sequence). The ends were cut back, 1 base at V and 4 bases at J, with 16 bases in the middle. TCRdb reanalyzed the PCR reads with MiXCR. The data hold 35,000 to 50,000 clones, with roughly 18% observed a single time. This specimen comes from a study of metastatic and nonmetastatic thyroid tumors. Study-wide results and limits: TCR beta diversity was reportedly significantly higher in malignant thyroid tumors than benign nodules, in blood and tumor.

Every patient was untreated before thyroid surgery. The TCR comes from a female donor with papillary thyroid cancer or a benign thyroid nodule (not recorded which). Some clones in this sample may be carry-over from other donors' samples. The genes are TRBV11-1 and TRBJ1-1; TRBD1 might be the D (6 bases). The sample consisted of blood. In nucleotides, the CDR3 is TGTGCCAGCAGCTTAGGCCGACAGGCAGCTGGCACTGAAGCTTTCTTT. This gives the protein CASSLGRQAAGTEAFF.